A single sample gave rise to the 16 T cell receptor beta chains below, sequenced in a study of long-term antiretroviral therapy in people with HIV. immunoSEQ v3.0 was run at survey level. Assay: immunoSEQ multiplex PCR; the TCRdb copy retains only in-frame clones and omits some. This table holds some 33,000 clones, 95% to 96% found once. Sequenced here: unsorted PBMCs, sampled 6.6 years after starting antiretroviral therapy. All receptors come from a man aged 25 to 40 with HIV.

The chain carries TRBV30 and TRBJ2-6; D uncertain. CDR3 length equals 15 residues. V lost 0 bases to trimming and J lost 3 bases, with 9 bases between them. Per germline, CDR1 GTSNPN and CDR2 SVGIG (reference sequence). The CDR3 loop reads CAWSVMRNGANVLTF. The CDR3 coding sequence is TGTGCCTGGAGTGTAATGAGGAATGGGGCCAACGTCCTGACTTTC.

V is TRBV5-1 and J is TRBJ2-3, with 9 bases fitting TRBD1. The CDR3 covers 16 residues. The V segment lost 0 bases and the J segment 3 bases; nucleotides outside the gene matches: 5. Looked up from germline, CDR1 is SGHRS and CDR2 is YFSETQ. Here the CDR3 reads CASSLETGGRTDTQYF. The DNA for the CDR3 is TGCGCCAGCAGCTTGGAGACAGGGGGTAGGACAGATACGCAGTATTTT.

J is TRBJ1-6 and V is TRBV7-9, with a tentative D call TRBD1 (5 bases). V shed 1 base and J shed 8 bases, with 6 bases lying between them. CDR3 length equals 13 residues. CDR1 and CDR2 (germline): SEHNR, FQNEAQ (reference sequence). The CDR3 loop reads CASSLGGDSPLHF. CDR3 sequence (DNA): TGTGCCAGCAGCTTAGGAGGGGATTCACCCCTCCACTTT.

A single count supports this clone. The chain has TRBV4-2 and TRBJ1-1; unclear D gene. There are 15 residues in the CDR3. Trimming took 0 bases from V and 2 from J, leaving 10 bases between them. Germline V gives CDR1 LGHNA, CDR2 YNFKEQ. DNA of the CDR3: TGTGCCAGCAGCCAAGATTCGGGAGATAACACTGAAGCTTTCTTT. Translated: CASSQDSGDNTEAFF.

This clone showed up just once. The rearrangement joins TRBV4-3 to TRBJ1-1, with unresolved D. The V gene lost 4 bases and the J gene lost 8 bases, with 14 bases spanning the gap. The CDR3 is 13 residues long. CDR1 LGHNA and CDR2 YSLEER come from the germline V gene. The CDR3 is CASSPLRVSEAFF. CDR3 nucleotide sequence: TGCGCCAGCAGCCCGTTACGGGTTTCGGAAGCTTTCTTT.

This clone has a single count. This rearrangement joins TRBV2 to TRBJ2-1; D not certain. The CDR3 runs 10 residues. Germline values: CDR1 SNHLY, CDR2 FYNNEI. The V and J ends lost 4 bases and 8 bases respectively, with 3 bases between them. CDR3 amino acids: CASSVHEQFF. CDR3 sequence (DNA): TGTGCCAGCAGTGTCCATGAGCAGTTCTTC.

The chain couples TRBV19 to TRBJ2-2; 8 bases agree with TRBD1. V shed 8 bases, J shed 4 bases, and the junction held 12 bases outside the gene matches. Germline CDR1 is LNHDA and CDR2 is SQIVND (reference sequence). The CDR3 consists of 16 residues. The CDR3 sequence: CASWSPQGAFTGELFF. In nucleotides, the CDR3 is TGTGCCAGTTGGAGCCCGCAGGGGGCGTTCACCGGGGAGCTGTTTTTT.

This chain joins TRBV5-6 and TRBJ2-3; 10 bases line up with TRBD2. This CDR3 contains 16 residues. V lost 4 bases, J lost 4 bases, and 9 bases stayed unmatched. Looked up from germline, CDR1 is SGHDT and CDR2 is YYEEEE. Here the CDR3 DNA reads TGTGCCAGCAGCCCGGACTTACTAGCGGGGCCAGATACGCAGTATTTT. Its translation: CASSPDLLAGPDTQYF.

This chain joins TRBV5-4 and TRBJ2-1, with D possibly being TRBD1 (5 bases). The CDR3 has 13 residues. The germline V gene encodes CDR1 SGHNT and CDR2 YYREEE (reference sequence). Trimming took 1 base from V and 9 from J, leaving 11 bases between them. This CDR3 is CASSLSLGAEQFF. The CDR3 bases are TGTGCCAGCAGCTTGTCCCTAGGGGCTGAGCAGTTCTTC.

The chain uses TRBV11-3 and TRBJ2-7; no reliable D call. Germline V gene sequence: CDR1 SGHNT, CDR2 YENEEA. The CDR3 totals 13 residues. V lost 2 bases and J lost 1, with 6 bases in between. This CDR3 reads CASSLYVSYEQYF. CDR3 bases: TGTGCCAGCAGCTTATATGTTTCCTACGAGCAGTACTTC.

The chain links TRBV4-3 to TRBJ1-4, with 10 bases that match TRBD1. The CDR3 extends over 16 amino acids. With 3 bases clipped from V and 4 bases from J, the junction kept 5 bases outside the gene matches. From germline, CDR1 is LGHNA and CDR2 YSLEER. CDR3 sequence: CASSHPDRGHNEKLFF. In DNA form, the CDR3 reads TGCGCCAGCAGCCACCCAGACAGGGGGCATAATGAAAAACTGTTTTTT.

The chain is built from TRBV7-3 and TRBJ1-6; 8 positions match TRBD1. In germline, CDR1 is SGHTA, CDR2 FQGTGA. Germline trimming cut 5 bases from V and 6 bases from J; bases unmatched to any gene: 3. The CDR3 has 14 residues. CDR3: CASSVTGANSPLHF. In DNA form, the CDR3 reads TGTGCCAGCAGCGTGACAGGGGCTAATTCACCCCTCCACTTT.

The rearrangement joins TRBV7-3 to TRBJ2-5; D ambiguous. V gave up 1 base and J gave up 4 bases, with 7 bases separating them. The CDR3 contains 13 residues. Germline CDR1 is SGHTA and CDR2 is FQGTGA. CDR3 residues: CASSLRVGETQYF. CDR3 coding DNA: TGTGCCAGCAGCTTAAGGGTAGGAGAGACCCAGTACTTC.

The chain couples TRBV27 to TRBJ1-6, with D unresolved. Germline V gives CDR1 MNHEY, CDR2 SMNVEV (reference sequence). The CDR3 spans 13 residues. The V gene lost 3 bases and the J gene lost 7 bases, with 7 bases spanning the gap. The CDR3 loop reads CASSFAGNSPLHF. CDR3 DNA sequence: TGTGCCAGCAGTTTCGCTGGAAATTCACCCCTCCACTTT.

The rearrangement uses TRBV6-1 and TRBJ2-5; tentatively, D is TRBD2 (5 bases). Germline V gene lookup returns CDR1 MNHNS and CDR2 SASEGT. This CDR3 region has 14 residues. V was trimmed by 4 bases and J by 1 base, leaving 10 bases between them. DNA for the CDR3: TGTGCCAGCAGTGTTCCGGGGTCCCAAGAGACCCAGTACTTC. Translation gives CASSVPGSQETQYF.

The rearrangement links TRBV10-1 to TRBJ2-7, with a weak D call TRBD2 (6 bases). The CDR3 has 15 amino acids. Germline CDR1 WNHNN, CDR2 SYGVQD (reference sequence). V was cut by 3 bases and J by 0 bases, with 12 bases left in between. This CDR3 reads CASSDHPGLSYEQYF. The CDR3 nucleotides read TGCGCCAGCAGTGATCATCCGGGACTCTCCTACGAGCAGTACTTC.